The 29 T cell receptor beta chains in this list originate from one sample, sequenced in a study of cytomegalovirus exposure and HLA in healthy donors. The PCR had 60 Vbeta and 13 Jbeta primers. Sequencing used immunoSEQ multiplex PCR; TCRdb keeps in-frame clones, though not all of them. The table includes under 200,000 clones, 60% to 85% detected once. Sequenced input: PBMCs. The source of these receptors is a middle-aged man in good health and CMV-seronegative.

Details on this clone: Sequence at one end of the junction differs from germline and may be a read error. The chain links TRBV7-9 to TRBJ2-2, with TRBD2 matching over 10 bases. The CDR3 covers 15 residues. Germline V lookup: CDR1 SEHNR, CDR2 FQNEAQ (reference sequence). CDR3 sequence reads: CSSSPPSGSTGELFF. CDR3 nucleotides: TGTTCCAGCAGCCCCCCTAGCGGGAGTACCGGGGAGCTGTTTTTT.

The CDR3 nucleotides read TGTGCCAGCGGCCGGGACAGGGGTGTCCACGAGCAGTACTTC. It translates to CASGRDRGVHEQYF. The chain couples TRBV7-6 to TRBJ2-7; 10 nucleotides line up with TRBD1. V lost 8 bases, J lost 5 bases, and 9 bases stayed unmatched. CDR3 size: 14 residues. Germline V gene sequence: CDR1 SGHVS, CDR2 FNYEAQ.

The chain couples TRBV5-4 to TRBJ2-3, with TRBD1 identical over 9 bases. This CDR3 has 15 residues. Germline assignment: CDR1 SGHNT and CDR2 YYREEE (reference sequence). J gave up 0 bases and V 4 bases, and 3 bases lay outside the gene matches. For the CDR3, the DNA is TGTGCCAGCAGCCGGACAGGGGTAAGCACAGATACGCAGTATTTT. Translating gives CASSRTGVSTDTQYF.

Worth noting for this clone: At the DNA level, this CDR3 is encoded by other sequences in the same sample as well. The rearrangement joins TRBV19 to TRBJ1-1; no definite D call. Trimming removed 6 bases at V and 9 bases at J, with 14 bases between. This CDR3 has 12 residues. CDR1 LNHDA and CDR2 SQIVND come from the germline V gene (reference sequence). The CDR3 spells CASSPRSQKAFF. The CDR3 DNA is TGTGCCAGTAGCCCGAGGTCCCAAAAAGCTTTCTTT.

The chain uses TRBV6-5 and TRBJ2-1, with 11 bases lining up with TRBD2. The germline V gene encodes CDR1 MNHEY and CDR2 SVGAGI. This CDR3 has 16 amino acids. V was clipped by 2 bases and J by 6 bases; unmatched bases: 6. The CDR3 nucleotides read TGTGCCAGCAGTTACGCCAGACTAGCGGGATCCAATGAGCAGTTCTTC. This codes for CASSYARLAGSNEQFF.

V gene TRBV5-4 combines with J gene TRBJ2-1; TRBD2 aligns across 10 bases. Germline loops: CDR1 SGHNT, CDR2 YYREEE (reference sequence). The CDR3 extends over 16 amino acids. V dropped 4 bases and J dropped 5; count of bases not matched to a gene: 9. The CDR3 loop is CASSIPGLATHNEQFF. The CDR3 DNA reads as TGTGCCAGCAGCATACCGGGACTAGCGACCCACAATGAGCAGTTCTTC.

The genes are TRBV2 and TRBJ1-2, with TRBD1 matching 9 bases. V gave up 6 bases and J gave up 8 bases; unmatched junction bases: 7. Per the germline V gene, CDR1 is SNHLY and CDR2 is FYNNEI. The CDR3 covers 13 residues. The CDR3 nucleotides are TGTGCCAGCAGCCCGACAGGGGGAGAGGGCTACACCTTC. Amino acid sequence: CASSPTGGEGYTF.

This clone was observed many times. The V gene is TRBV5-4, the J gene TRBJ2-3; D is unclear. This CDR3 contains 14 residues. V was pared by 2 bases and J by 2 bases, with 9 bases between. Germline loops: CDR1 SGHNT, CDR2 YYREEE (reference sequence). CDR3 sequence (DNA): TGTGCCAGCAGCTTCGGCGGAGCCACAGATACGCAGTATTTT. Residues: CASSFGGATDTQYF.

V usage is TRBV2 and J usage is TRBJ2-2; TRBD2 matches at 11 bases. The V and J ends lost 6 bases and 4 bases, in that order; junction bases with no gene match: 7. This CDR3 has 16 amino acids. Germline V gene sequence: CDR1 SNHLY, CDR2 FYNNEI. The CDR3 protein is CASSFLAGGSTGELFF. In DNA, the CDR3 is TGTGCCAGCAGCTTTCTAGCGGGAGGTAGCACCGGGGAGCTGTTTTTT.

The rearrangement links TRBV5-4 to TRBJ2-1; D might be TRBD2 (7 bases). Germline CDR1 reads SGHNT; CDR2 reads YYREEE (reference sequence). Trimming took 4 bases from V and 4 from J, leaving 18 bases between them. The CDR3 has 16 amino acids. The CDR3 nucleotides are TGTGCCAGCAGCGAGCCCCCGGGGGGCCTATACAATGAGCAGTTCTTC. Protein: CASSEPPGGLYNEQFF.

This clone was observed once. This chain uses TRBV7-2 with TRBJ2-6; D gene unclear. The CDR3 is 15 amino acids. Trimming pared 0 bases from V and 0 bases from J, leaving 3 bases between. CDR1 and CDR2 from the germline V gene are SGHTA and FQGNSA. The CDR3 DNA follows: TGTGCCAGCAGCTTAGCAGCCTCTGGGGCCAACGTCCTGACTTTC. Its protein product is CASSLAASGANVLTF.

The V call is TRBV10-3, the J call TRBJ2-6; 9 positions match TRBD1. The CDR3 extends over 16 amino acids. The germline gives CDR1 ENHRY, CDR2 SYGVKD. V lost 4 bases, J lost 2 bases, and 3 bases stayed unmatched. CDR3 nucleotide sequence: TGTGCCATCAGTGGGGGACAGGGAACTGGGGCCAACGTCCTGACTTTC. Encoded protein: CAISGGQGTGANVLTF.

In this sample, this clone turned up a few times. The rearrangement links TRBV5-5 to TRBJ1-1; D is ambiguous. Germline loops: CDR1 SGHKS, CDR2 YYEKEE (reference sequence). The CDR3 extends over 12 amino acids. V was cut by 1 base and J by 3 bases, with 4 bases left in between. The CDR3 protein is CASSLTDTEAFF. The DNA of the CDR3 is TGTGCCAGCAGCTTGACGGACACTGAAGCTTTCTTT.

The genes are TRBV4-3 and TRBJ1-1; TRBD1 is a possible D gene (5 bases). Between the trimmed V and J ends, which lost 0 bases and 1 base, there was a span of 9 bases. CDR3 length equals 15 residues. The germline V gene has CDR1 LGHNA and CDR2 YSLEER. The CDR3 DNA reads TGCGCCAGCAGCCAAGACAGGGTCGAGAACACTGAAGCTTTCTTT. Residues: CASSQDRVENTEAFF.

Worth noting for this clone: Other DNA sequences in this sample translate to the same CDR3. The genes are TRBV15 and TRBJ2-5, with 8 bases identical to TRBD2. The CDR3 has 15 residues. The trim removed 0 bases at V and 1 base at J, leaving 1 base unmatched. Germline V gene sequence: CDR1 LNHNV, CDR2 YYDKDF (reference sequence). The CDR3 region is CATSRDRGGQETQYF. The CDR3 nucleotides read TGTGCCACCAGCAGAGATCGGGGGGGCCAAGAGACCCAGTACTTC.

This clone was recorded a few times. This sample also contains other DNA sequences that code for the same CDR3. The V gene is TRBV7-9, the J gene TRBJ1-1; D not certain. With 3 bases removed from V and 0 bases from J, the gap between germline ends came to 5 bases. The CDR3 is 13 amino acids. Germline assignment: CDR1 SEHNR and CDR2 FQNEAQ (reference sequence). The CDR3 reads CASSFSVNTEAFF. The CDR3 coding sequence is TGTGCCAGCAGCTTTTCCGTGAACACTGAAGCTTTCTTT.

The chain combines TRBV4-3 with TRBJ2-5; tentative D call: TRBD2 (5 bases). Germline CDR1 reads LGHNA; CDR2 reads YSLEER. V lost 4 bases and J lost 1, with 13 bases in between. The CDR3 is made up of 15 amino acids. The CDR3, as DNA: TGCGCCAGCAGCCCTTTGGGAGCGACCCAAGAGACCCAGTACTTC. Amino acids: CASSPLGATQETQYF.

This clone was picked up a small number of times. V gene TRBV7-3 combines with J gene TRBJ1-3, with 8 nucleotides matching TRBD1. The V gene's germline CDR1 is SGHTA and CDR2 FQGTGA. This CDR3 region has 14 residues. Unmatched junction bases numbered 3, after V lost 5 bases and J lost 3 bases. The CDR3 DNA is TGTGCCAGCAGCCGACAGGGGATTGGAAACACCATATATTTT. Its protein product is CASSRQGIGNTIYF. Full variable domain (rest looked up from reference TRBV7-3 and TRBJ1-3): GAGVSQTPSNKVTEKGKYVELRCDPISGHTALYWYRQSLGQGPEFLIYFQGTGAADDSGLPNDRFFAVRPEGSVSTLKIQRTERGDSAVYLCASSRQGIGNTIYFGEGSWLTVV.

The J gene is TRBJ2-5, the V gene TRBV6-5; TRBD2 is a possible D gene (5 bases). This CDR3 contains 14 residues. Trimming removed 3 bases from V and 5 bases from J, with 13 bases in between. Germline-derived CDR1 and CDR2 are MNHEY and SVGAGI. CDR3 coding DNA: TGTGCCAGCAGTTATCGTCTAGCTGGGGAGACCCAGTACTTC. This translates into CASSYRLAGETQYF.

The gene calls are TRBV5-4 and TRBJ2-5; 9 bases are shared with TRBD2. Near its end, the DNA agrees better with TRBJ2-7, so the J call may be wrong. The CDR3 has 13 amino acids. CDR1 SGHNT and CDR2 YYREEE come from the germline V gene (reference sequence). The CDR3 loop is CASSPSGAYEQYF. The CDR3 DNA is TGTGCCAGCAGTCCTAGCGGGGCCTACGAGCAGTACTTC.

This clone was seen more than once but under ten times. For the CDR3, the DNA is TGTGCCAGCAGCTTTTCGAGACAGGGGTCGGAGCAGTACTTC. Its translation is CASSFSRQGSEQYF. V gene TRBV5-4 combines with J gene TRBJ2-5; 8 nucleotides line up with TRBD1. CDR3 length equals 14 residues. Germline values: CDR1 SGHNT, CDR2 YYREEE (reference sequence). After removal of 2 bases from V and 11 bases from J, the junction contained 11 bases not matched to a gene.

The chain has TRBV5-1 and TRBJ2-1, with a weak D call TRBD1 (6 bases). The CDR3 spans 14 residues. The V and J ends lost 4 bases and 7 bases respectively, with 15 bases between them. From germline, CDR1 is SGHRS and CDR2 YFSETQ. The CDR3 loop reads CASSKKEQGNEQFF. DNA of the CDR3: TGCGCCAGCAGCAAAAAAGAACAGGGAAATGAGCAGTTCTTC.

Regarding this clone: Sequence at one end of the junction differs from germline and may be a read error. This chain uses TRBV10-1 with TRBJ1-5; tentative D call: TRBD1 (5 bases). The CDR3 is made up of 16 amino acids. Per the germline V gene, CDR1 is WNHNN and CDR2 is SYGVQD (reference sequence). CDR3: CASGESPGMGNQPQHF. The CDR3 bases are TGCGCCAGCGGTGAGTCCCCAGGGATGGGCAATCAGCCCCAGCATTTT.

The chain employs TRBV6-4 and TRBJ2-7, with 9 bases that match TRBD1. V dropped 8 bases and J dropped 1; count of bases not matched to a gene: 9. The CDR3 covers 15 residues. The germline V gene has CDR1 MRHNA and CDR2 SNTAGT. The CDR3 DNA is TGTGCCAGCGCGAAGGGACAGGGTTCTTCCTACGAGCAGTACTTC. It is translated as CASAKGQGSSYEQYF.

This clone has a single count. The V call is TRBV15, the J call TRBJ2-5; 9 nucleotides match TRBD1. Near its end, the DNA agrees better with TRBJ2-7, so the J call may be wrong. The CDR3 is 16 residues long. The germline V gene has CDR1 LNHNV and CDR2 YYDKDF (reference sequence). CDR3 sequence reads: CATSRDLGTGSYEQYF. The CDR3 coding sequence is TGTGCCACCAGCAGAGATTTAGGGACAGGGTCCTACGAGCAGTACTTC.

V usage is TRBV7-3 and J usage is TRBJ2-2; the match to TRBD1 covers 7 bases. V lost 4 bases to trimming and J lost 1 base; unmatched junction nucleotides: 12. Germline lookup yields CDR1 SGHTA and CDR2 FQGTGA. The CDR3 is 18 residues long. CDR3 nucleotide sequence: TGTGCCAGCAGCTCCCCGATGACAGGGCAGAAGAACACCGGGGAGCTGTTTTTT. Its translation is CASSSPMTGQKNTGELFF.

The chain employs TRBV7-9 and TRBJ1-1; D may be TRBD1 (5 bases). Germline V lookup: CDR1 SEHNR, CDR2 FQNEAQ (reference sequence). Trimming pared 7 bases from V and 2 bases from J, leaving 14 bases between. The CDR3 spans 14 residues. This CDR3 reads CASTLWDSNTEAFF. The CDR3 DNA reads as TGTGCCAGCACCCTCTGGGACTCTAACACTGAAGCTTTCTTT. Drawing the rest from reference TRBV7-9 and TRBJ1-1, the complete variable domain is DTGVSQNPRHKITKRGQNVTFRCDPISEHNRLYWYRQTLGQGPEFLTYFQNEAQLEKSRLLSDRFSAERPKGSFSTLEIQRTEQGDSAMYLCASTLWDSNTEAFFGQGTRLTVV.

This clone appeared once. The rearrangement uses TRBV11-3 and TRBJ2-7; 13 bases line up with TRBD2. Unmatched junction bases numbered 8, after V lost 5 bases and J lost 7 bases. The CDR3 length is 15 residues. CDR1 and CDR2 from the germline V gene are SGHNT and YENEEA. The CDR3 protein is CASSVGLAGAGEQYF. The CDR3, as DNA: TGTGCCAGCAGCGTCGGACTAGCGGGGGCAGGGGAGCAGTACTTC.

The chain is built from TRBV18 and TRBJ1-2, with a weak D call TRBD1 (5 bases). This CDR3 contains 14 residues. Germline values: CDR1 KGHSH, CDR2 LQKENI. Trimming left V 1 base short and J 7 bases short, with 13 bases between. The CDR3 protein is CASSPRQGASGYTF. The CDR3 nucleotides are TGTGCCAGCTCACCACGGCAAGGGGCTTCTGGCTACACCTTC.